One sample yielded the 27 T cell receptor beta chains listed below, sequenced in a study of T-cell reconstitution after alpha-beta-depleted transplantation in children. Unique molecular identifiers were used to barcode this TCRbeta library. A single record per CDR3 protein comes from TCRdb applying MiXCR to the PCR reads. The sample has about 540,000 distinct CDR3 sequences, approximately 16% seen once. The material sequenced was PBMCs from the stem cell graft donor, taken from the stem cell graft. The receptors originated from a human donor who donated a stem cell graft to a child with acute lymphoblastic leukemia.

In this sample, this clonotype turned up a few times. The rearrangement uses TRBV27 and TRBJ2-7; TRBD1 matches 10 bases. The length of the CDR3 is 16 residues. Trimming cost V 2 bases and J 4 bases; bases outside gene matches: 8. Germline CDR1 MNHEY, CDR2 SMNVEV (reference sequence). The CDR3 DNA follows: TGTGCCAGCAGTTTAATCCTGGGACAGGGGCAGTACGAGCAGTACTTC. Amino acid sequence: CASSLILGQGQYEQYF.

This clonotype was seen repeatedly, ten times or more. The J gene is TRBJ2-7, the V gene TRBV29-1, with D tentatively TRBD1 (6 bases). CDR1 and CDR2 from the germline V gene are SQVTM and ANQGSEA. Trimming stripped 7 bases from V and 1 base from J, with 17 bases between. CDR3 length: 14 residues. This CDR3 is CSACAIQGSYEQYF. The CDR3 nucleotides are TGCAGCGCTTGCGCGATCCAGGGGTCCTACGAGCAGTACTTC.

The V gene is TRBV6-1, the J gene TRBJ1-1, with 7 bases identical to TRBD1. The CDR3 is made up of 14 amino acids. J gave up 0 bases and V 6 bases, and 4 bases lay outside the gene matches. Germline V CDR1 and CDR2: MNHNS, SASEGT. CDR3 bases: TGTGCCAGCAGCAGGGGGGAATTGAACACTGAAGCTTTCTTT. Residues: CASSRGELNTEAFF.

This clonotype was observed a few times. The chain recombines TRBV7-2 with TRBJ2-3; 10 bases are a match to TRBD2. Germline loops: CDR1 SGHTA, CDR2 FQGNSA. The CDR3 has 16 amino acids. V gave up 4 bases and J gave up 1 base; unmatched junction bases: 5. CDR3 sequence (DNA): TGTGCCAGCAGCTCCCAAGGACTAGCGGGCACAGATACGCAGTATTTT. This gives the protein CASSSQGLAGTDTQYF.

CDR3 in amino acids: CASSFLEVNEQFF. CDR3 DNA sequence: TGTGCCAGCAGTTTTCTAGAAGTCAATGAGCAGTTCTTC. The chain carries TRBV6-2 or TRBV6-3 and TRBJ2-1; D gene ambiguous. The V and J ends lost 4 bases and 6 bases respectively, with 10 bases between them. CDR3 length: 13 residues. CDR1 and CDR2 from the germline V gene are MNHEY and SVGEGT.

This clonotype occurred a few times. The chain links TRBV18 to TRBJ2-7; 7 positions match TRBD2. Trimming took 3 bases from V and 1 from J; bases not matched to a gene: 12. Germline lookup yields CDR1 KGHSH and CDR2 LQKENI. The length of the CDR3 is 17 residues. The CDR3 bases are TGTGCCAGCTCACCCCAGCGGATTGGGGGGGGATCCTACGAGCAGTACTTC. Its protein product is CASSPQRIGGGSYEQYF. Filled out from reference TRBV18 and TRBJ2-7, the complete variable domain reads NAGVMQNPRHLVRRRGQEARLRCSPMKGHSHVYWYRQLPEEGLKFMVYLQKENIIDESGMPKERFSAEFPKEGPSILRIQQVVRGDSAAYFCASSPQRIGGGSYEQYFGPGTRLTVT.

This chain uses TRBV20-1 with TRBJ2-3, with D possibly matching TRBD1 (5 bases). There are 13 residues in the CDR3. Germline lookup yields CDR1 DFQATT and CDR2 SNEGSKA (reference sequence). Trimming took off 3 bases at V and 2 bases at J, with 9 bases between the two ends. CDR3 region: CSASIQDTDTQYF. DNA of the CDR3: TGCAGTGCTAGCATACAGGACACAGATACGCAGTATTTT.

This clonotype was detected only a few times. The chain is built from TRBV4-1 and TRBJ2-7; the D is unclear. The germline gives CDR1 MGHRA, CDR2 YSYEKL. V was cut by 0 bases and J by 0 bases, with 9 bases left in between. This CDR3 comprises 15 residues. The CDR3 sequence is CASSQDASDSYEQYF. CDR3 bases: TGCGCCAGCAGCCAAGATGCTTCGGACTCCTACGAGCAGTACTTC.

CDR3 region: CASSSATDYEQYF. The CDR3 DNA reads as TGCGCCAGCAGCTCGGCGACAGACTACGAGCAGTACTTC. The chain links TRBV5-1 to TRBJ2-7; weak D call: TRBD1 (5 bases). The germline V and J ends were trimmed by 3 bases and 3 bases, with 10 bases remaining between them. The CDR3 loop spans 13 amino acids. Germline V gene sequence: CDR1 SGHRS, CDR2 YFSETQ.

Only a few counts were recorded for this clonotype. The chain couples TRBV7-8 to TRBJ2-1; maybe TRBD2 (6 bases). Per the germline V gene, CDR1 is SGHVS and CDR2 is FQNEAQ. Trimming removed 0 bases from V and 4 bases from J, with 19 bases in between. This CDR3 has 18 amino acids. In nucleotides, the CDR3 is TGTGCCAGCAGCTTAGCAGTTAGGTCGACTAGGGAGTACAATGAGCAGTTCTTC. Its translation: CASSLAVRSTREYNEQFF.

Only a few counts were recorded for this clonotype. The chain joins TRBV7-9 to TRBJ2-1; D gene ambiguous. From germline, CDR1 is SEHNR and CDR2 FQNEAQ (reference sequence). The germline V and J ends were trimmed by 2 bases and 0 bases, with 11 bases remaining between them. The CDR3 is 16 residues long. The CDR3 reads CASSLIDASSYNEQFF. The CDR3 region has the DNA TGTGCCAGCAGCTTAATAGATGCTAGCTCCTACAATGAGCAGTTCTTC.

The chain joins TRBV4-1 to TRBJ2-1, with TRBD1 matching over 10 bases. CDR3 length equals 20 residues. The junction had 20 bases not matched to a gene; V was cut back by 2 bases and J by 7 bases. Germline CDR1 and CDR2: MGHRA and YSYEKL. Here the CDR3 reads CASSQILWDRGYRPLNEQFF. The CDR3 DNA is TGCGCCAGCAGCCAAATTTTGTGGGACAGGGGATATCGGCCTCTAAATGAGCAGTTCTTC.

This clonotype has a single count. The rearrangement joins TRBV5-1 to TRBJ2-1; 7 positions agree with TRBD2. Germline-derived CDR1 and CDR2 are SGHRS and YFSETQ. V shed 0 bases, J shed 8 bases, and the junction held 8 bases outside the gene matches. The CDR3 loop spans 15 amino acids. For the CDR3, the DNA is TGCGCCAGCAGCTTGGGCCCAGCGGGAAACCATGAGCAGTTCTTC. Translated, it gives CASSLGPAGNHEQFF.

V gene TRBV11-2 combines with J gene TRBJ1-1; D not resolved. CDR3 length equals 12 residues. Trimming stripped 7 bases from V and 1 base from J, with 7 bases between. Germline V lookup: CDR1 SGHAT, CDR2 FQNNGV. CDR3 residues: CASTWGNTEAFF. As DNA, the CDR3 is TGTGCCAGCACCTGGGGGAACACTGAAGCTTTCTTT.

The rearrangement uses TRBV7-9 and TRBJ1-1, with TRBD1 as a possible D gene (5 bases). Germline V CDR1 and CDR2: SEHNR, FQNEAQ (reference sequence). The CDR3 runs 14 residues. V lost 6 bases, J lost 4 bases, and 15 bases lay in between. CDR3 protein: CASRMGGLITEAFF. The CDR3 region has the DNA TGTGCCAGCAGGATGGGGGGACTGATCACTGAAGCTTTCTTT.

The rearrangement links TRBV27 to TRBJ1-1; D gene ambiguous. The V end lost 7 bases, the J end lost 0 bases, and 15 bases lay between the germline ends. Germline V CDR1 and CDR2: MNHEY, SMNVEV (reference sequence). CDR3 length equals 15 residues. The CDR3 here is CASTLLSTLNTEAFF. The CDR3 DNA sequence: TGTGCCAGCACTCTACTTAGTACACTGAACACTGAAGCTTTCTTT.

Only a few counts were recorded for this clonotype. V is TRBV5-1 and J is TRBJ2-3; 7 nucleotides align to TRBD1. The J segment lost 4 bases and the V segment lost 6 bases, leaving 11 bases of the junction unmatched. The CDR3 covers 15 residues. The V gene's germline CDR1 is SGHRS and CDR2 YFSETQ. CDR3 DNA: TGCGCCAGCATGGAAAGACAGGGCCGCCCAGATACGCAGTATTTT. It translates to CASMERQGRPDTQYF.

CDR3 coding DNA: TGTGCCAGCAGTCCACCGGACAGGGGGATCTACGAGCAGTACTTC. As protein: CASSPPDRGIYEQYF. The chain combines TRBV6-1 with TRBJ2-7; 10 nucleotides match TRBD1. The trim removed 5 bases at V and 3 bases at J, leaving 7 bases unmatched. Germline lookup yields CDR1 MNHNS and CDR2 SASEGT. There are 15 residues in the CDR3.

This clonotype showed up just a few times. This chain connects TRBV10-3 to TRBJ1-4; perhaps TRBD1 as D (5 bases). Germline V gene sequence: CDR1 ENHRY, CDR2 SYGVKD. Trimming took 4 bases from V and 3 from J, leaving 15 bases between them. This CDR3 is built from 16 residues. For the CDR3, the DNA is TGTGCCATCAGTGCGACGCAGGGAGCGCCTAATGAAAAACTGTTTTTT. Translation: CAISATQGAPNEKLFF.

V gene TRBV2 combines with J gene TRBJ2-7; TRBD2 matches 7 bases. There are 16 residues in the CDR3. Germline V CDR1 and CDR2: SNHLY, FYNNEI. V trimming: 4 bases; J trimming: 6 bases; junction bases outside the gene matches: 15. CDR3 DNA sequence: TGTGCCAGCAGTGCTTCTGTACTAGCGTCGGTCGGCGAGCAGTACTTC. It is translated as CASSASVLASVGEQYF.

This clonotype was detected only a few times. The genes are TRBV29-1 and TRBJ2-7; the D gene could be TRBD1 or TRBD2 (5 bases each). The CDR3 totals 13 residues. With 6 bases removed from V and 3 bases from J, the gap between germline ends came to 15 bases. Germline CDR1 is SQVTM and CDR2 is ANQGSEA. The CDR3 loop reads CSVPGRKYYEQYF. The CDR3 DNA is TGCAGCGTACCGGGACGGAAGTACTACGAGCAGTACTTC.

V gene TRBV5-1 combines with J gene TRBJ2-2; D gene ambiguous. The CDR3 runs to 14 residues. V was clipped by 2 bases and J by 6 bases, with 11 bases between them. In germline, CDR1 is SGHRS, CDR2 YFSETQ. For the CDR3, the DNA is TGCGCCAGCAGCTTAGATGGAGCACCCGGGGAGCTGTTTTTT. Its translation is CASSLDGAPGELFF.

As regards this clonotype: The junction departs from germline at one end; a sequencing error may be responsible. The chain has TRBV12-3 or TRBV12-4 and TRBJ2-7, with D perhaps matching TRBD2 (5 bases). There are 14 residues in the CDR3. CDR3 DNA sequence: TGTGCCAGCAGTTTAGGTCCAGCAGGTTGGGAGCGGAACTTC. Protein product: CASSLGPAGWERNF.

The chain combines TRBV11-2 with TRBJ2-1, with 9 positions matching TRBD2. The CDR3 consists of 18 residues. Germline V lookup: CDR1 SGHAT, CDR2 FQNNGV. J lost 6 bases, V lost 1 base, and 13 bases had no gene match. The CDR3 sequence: CASSLVGGRAWPANEQFF. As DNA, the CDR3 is TGTGCCAGCAGCTTAGTGGGCGGGAGGGCCTGGCCGGCCAATGAGCAGTTCTTC.

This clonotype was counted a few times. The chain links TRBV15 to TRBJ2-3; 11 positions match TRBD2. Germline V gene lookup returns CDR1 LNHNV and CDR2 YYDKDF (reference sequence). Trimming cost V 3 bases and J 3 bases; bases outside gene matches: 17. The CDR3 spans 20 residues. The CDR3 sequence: CATSSPPGLAGGPATDTQYF. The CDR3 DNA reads TGTGCCACCAGCAGCCCTCCTGGGCTAGCGGGAGGTCCCGCGACAGATACGCAGTATTTT.

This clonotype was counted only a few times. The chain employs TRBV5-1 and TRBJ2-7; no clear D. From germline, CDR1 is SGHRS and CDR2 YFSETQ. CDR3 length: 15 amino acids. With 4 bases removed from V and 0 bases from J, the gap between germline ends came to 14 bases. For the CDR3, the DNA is TGCGCCAGCAGCCCCCTGACGGCAAGCTCCTACGAGCAGTACTTC. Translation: CASSPLTASSYEQYF. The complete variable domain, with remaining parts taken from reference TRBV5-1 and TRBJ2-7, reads KAGVTQTPRYLIKTRGQQVTLSCSPISGHRSVSWYQQTPGQGLQFLFEYFSETQRNKGNFPGRFSGRQFSNSRSEMNVSTLELGDSALYLCASSPLTASSYEQYFGPGTRLTVT.

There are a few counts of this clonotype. CDR3 sequence: CASSLVVMGTAKNSPLHF. CDR3 sequence (DNA): TGTGCCAGCAGCTTAGTTGTAATGGGGACAGCCAAAAATTCACCCCTCCACTTT. The chain is built from TRBV7-6 and TRBJ1-6; 7 nucleotides align to TRBD1. Germline V gives CDR1 SGHVS, CDR2 FNYEAQ. This CDR3 comprises 18 residues. V lost 1 base, J lost 7 bases, and 13 bases stayed unmatched.